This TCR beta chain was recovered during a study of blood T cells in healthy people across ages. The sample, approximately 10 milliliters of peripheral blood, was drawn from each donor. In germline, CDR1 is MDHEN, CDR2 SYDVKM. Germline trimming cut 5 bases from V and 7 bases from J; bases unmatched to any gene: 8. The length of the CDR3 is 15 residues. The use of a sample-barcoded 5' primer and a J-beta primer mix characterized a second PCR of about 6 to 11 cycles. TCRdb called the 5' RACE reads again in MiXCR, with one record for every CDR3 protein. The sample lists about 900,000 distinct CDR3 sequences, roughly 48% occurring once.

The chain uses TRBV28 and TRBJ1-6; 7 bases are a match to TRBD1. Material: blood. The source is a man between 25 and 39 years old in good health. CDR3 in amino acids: CASSPTGTANSPLHF. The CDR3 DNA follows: TGTGCCAGCAGTCCCACCGGGACAGCAAATTCACCCCTCCACTTT.